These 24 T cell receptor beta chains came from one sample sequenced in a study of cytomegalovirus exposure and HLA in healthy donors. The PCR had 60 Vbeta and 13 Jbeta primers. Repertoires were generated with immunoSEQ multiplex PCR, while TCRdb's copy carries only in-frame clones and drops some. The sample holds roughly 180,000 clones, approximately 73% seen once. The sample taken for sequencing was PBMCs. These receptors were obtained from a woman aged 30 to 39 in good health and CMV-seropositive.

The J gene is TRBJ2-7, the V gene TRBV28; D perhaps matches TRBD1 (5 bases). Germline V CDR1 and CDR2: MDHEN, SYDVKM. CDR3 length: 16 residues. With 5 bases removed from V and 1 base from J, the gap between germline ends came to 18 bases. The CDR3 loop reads CASSPPPGYKSYEQYF. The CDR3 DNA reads TGTGCCAGCAGTCCCCCCCCAGGGTACAAATCCTACGAGCAGTACTTC.

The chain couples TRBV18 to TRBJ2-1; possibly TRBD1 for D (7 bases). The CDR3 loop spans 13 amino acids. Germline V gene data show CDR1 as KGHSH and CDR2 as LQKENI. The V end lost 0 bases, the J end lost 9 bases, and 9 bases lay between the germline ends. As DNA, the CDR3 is TGTGCCAGCTCACCACCGCAGGGGGGTGAGCAGTTCTTC. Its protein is CASSPPQGGEQFF.

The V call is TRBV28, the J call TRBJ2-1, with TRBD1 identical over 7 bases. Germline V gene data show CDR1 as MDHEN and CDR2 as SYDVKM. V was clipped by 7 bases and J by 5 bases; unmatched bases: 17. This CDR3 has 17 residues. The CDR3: CASTVRGLAPPHNEQFF. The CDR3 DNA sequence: TGTGCCAGCACCGTAAGGGGGCTAGCCCCCCCCCACAATGAGCAGTTCTTC. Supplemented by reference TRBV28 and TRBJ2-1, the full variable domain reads DVKVTQSSRYLVKRTGEKVFLECVQDMDHENMFWYRQDPGLGLRLIYFSYDVKMKEKGDIPEGYSVSREKKERFSLILESASTNQTSMYLCASTVRGLAPPHNEQFFGPGTRLTVL.

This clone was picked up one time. Here the CDR3 reads CASRRTGNTEAFF. CDR3 nucleotide sequence: TGTGCCAGCCGTCGGACAGGGAACACTGAAGCTTTCTTT. V gene TRBV6-4 combines with J gene TRBJ1-1; 7 nucleotides match TRBD1. V shed 8 bases and J 1 base; nucleotides not matched to a gene: 4. This CDR3 has 13 amino acids. Germline V gene sequence: CDR1 MRHNA, CDR2 SNTAGT.

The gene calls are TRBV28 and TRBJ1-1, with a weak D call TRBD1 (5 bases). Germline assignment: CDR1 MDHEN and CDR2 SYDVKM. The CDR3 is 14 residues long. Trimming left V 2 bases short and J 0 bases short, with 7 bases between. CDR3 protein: CASSLQGVNTEAFF. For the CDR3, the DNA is TGTGCCAGCAGTTTACAGGGCGTGAACACTGAAGCTTTCTTT.

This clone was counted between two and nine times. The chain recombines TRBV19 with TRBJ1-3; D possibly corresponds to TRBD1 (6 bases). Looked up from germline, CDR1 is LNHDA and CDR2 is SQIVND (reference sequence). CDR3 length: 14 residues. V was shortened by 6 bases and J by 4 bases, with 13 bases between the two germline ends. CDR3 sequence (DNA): TGTGCCAGTAGCGATGGACAGAGGGGAAACACCATATATTTT. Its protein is CASSDGQRGNTIYF.

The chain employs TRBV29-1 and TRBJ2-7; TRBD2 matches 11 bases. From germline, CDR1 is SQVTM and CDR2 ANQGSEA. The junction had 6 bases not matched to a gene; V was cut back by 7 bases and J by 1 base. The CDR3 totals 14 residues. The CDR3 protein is CSDLLAGESYEQYF. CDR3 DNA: TGCAGCGACTTACTAGCGGGGGAGTCCTACGAGCAGTACTTC.

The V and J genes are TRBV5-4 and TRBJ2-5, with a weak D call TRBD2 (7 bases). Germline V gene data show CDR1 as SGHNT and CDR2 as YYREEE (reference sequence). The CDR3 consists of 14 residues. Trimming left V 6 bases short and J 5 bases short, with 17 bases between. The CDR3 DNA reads TGTGCCAGCACTCTAACGGGGGGCGAGGAGACCCAGTACTTC. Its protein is CASTLTGGEETQYF.

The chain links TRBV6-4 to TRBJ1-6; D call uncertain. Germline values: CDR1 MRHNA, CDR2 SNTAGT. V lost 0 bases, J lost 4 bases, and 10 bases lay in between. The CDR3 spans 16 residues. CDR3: CASSDSTGEYNSPLHF. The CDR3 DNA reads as TGTGCCAGCAGTGACTCGACCGGAGAGTATAATTCACCCCTCCACTTT.

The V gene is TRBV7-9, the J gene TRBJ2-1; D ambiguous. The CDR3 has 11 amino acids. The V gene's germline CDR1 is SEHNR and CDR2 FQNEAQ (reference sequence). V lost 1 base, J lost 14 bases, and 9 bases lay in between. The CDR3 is CASSLDTYKFF. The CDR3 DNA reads TGTGCCAGCAGCTTAGATACCTATAAGTTCTTC.

CDR3 region: CASSHLGDTIYF. The CDR3 region has the DNA TGTGCCAGCAGCCATCTCGGGGACACCATATATTTT. This rearrangement joins TRBV11-2 to TRBJ1-3; D unresolved. The CDR3 covers 12 residues. V was clipped by 5 bases and J by 8 bases, with 10 bases between them. Germline V CDR1 and CDR2: SGHAT, FQNNGV.

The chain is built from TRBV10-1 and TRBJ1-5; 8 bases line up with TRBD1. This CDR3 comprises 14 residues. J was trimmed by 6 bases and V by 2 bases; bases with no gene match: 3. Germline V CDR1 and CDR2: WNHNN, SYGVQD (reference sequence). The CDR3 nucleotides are TGCGCCAGCAGTGAGGGACAGGGAATTCAGCCCCAGCATTTT. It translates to CASSEGQGIQPQHF.

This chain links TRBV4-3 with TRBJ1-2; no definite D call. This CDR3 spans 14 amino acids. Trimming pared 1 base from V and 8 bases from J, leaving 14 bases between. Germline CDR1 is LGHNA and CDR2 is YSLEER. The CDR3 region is CASSQAELYRGYTF. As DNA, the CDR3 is TGCGCCAGCAGCCAAGCGGAGTTGTATCGGGGCTACACCTTC.

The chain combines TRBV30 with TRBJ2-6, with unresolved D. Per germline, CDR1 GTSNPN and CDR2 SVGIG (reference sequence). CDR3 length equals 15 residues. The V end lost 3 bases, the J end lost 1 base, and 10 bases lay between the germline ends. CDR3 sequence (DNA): TGTGCCTGGAGCCTAGGAACTTCTGGGGCCAACGTCCTGACTTTC. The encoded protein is CAWSLGTSGANVLTF.

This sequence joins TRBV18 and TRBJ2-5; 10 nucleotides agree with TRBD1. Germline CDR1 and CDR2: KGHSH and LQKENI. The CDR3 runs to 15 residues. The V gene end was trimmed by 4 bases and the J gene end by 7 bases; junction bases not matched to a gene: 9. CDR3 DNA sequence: TGTGCCAGCTCACGAGCCGGGACAGGGGAAGGGACCCAGTACTTC. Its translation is CASSRAGTGEGTQYF.

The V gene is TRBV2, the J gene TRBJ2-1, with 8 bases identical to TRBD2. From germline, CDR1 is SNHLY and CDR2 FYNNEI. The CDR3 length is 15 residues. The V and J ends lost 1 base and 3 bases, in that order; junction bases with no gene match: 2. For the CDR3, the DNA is TGTGCCAGCAGTGAAGAGCGGGGGCGCTACAATGAGCAGTTCTTC. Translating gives CASSEERGRYNEQFF.

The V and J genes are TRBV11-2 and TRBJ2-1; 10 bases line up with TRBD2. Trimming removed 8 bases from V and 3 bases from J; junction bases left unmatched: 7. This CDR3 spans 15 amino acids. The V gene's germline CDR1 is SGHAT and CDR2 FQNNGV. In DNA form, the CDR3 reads TGTGCCAGCGGATTTACTAGCGGGGTCTACAATGAGCAGTTCTTC. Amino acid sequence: CASGFTSGVYNEQFF.

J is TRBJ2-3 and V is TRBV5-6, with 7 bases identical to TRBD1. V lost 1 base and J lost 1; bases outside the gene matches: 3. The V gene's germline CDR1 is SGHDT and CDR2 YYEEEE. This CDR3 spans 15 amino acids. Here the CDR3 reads CASSLFQGGTDTQYF. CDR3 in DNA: TGTGCCAGCAGCTTGTTCCAGGGGGGCACAGATACGCAGTATTTT.

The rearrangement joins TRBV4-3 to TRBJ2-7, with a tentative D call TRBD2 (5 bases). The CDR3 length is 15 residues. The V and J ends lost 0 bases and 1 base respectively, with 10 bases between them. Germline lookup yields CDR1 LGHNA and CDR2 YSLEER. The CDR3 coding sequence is TGCGCCAGCAGCCAAGATCTGGGGAGTTCCTACGAGCAGTACTTC. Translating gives CASSQDLGSSYEQYF.

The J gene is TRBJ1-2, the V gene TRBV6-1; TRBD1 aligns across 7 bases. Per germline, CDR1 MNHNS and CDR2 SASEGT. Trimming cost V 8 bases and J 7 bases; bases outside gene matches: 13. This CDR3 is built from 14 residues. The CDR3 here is CASHWSTGDPGYTF. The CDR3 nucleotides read TGTGCCAGCCACTGGAGTACAGGGGATCCTGGCTACACCTTC.

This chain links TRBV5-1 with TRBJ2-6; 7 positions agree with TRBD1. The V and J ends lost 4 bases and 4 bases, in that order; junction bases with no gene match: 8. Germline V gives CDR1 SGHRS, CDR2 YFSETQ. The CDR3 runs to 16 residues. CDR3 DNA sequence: TGCGCCAGCAGCCGGACAGGTTCGCAAGGGGCCAACGTCCTGACTTTC. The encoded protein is CASSRTGSQGANVLTF.

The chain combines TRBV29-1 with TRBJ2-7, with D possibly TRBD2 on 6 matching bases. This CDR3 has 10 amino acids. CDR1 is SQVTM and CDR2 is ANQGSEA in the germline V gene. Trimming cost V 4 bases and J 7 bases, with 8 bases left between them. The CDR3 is CSVGGEEQYF. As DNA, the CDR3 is TGCAGCGTTGGGGGGGAAGAGCAGTACTTC.

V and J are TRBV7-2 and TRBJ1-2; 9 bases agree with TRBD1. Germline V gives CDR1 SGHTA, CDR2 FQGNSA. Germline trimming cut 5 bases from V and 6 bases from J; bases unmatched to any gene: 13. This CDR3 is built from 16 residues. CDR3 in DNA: TGTGCCAGCAGCCGAGGCCCCGGGACAGGGCGAAATGGCTACACCTTC. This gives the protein CASSRGPGTGRNGYTF.

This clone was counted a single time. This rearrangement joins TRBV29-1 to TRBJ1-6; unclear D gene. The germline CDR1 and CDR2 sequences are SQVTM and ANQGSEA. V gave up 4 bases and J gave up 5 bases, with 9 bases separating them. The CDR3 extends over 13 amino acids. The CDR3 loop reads CSVGLGDNSPLHF. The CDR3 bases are TGCAGCGTTGGCCTCGGGGATAATTCACCCCTCCACTTT.